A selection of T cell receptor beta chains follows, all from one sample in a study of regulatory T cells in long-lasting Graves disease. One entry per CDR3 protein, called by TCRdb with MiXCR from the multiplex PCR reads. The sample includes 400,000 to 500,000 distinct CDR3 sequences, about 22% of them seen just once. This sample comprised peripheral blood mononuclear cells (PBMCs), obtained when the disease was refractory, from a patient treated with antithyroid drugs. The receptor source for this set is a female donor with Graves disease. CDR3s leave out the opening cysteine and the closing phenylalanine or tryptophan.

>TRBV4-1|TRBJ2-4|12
ASSQHRGANIQY
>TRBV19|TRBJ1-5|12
ASSKAGEDQPQH
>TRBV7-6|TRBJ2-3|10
ASSFGADTQY
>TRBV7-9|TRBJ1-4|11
ASSLVSGEKLF
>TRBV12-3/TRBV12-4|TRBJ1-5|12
ASSLDAGIQPQH
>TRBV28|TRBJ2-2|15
ASSLWGQGSYTGELF
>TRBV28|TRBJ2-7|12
ASSAPGQSYEQY
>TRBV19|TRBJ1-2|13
ASRAGTGFLGGYT
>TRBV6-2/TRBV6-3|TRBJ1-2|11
ASSYSSFDGYT
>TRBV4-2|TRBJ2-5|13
ASSQDRGGEETQY
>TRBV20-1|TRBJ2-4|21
SASAVPQPLNLQLHLAKNIQY
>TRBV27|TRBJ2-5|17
ASSLGGPGTHLLGETQY
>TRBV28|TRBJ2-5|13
ASSSPSPGEETQY
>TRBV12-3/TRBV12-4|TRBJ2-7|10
ASTTGAYEQY
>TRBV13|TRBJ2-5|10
ASSKGQETQY
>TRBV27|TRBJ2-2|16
ASSSSNFRTANTGELF
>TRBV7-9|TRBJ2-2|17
ASSLARRGLAGNTGELF
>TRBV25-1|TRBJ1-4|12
ASSVGGYNEKLF
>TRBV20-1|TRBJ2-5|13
SAGRAGRNQETQY
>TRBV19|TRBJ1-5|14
ASSIWGAPGNQPQH
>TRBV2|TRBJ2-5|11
ASSESGKETQY
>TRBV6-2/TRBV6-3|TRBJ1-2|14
ASSYDRDRGDHGYT
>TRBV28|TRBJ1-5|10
ASSLGADPKH
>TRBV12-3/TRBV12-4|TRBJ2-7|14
ASSLGGGDKPYEQY
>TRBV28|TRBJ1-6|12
ASRDRGPNSPLH
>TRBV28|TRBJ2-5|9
ASSTSPTQY
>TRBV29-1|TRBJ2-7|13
SVEDAAELPYEQY
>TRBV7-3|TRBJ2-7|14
ASSSASSGESYEQY
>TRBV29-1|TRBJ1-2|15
SVEGWTPDREHYGYT
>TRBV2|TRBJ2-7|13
ATSLGALGNYEQY
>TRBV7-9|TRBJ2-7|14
ASSLGTSGEVDEQY
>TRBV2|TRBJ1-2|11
ASSEESLHGYT
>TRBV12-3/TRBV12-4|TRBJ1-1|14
ASSLAYRGGSTEAF
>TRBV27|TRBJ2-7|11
ASSLSAISEQY
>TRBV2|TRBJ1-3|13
ASSDFAVDGNTIY
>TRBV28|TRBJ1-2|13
ASRSSGGGDGGYT
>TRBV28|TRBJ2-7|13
ASNRPGDKTYEQY
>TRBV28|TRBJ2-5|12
ASGWGLGQETQY
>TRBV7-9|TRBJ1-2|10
ASSSGGQGAT
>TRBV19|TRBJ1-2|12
ASSSGQPHYGYT
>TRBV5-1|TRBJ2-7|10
ASSLVFHEQY